This T cell receptor (beta chain) was documented in a study of blood T cell repertoires in COVID-19. Study background: Sites across the United States, Italy and Spain contributed samples from acute and convalescent COVID-19. The cDNA or gDNA used as material had been derived from T cells, B-cell-depleted T cells, or PBMCs.

Germline values: CDR1 KGHDR, CDR2 SFDVKD. Trimming at V came to 3 bases and at J to 4 bases, leaving 4 bases not matched to a gene. The CDR3 runs 15 residues. The authors' processing: Nucleated cell number was recorded as an estimate derived from reference gene primer amplification. TCRdb's copy holds only in-frame clones and misses some; the assay was immunoSEQ multiplex PCR. D and trimming come from the DNA, and the V and J calls and clone size come from that table. The sample comprises around 150,000 clones, under 90% of which are singletons, and about 6.4% rests with the top ten. The material sequenced was peripheral blood. The receptor was derived from a human donor in a cohort sampled during active COVID-19. The chain employs TRBV24-1 and TRBJ2-3, with TRBD1 matching 9 bases. Here the CDR3 reads CATSDPGQGADTQYF. CDR3 nucleotides: TGTGCCACCAGTGATCCGGGACAGGGTGCAGATACGCAGTATTTT.